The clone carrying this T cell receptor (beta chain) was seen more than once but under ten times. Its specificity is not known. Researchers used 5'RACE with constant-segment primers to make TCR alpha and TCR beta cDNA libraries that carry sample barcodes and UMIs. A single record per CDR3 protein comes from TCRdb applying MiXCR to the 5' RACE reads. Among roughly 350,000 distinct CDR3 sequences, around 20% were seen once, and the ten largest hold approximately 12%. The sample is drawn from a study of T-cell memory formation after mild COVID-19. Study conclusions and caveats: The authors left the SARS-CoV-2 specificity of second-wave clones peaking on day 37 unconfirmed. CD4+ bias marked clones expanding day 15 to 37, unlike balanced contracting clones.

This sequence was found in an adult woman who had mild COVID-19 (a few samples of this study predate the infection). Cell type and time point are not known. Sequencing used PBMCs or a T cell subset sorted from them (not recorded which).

CDR3 protein: CASSPGQYNSNYGYTF. The CDR3 DNA sequence: TGCGCCAGCAGCCCCGGACAGTACAATTCTAACTATGGCTACACCTTC. The V gene is TRBV5-1, the J gene TRBJ1-2, with a possible D match to TRBD1 (6 bases). Between the trimmed V and J ends, which lost 4 bases and 0 bases, there was a span of 16 bases. There are 16 residues in the CDR3. Germline V lookup: CDR1 SGHRS, CDR2 YFSETQ.